In this sample, the clone carrying this TCR beta chain turned up once. Its specificity is not known. It was across several immunoSEQ plates that each subset's genomic DNA was evenly split. The assay was immunoSEQ multiplex PCR, and TCRdb's table has in-frame clones only and misses some. The sample has fewer than 2.5 million clones; over 85% are singletons. Germline V gives CDR1 SGHTA, CDR2 FQGNSA. CDR3 length equals 15 residues. The junction had 3 bases not matched to a gene; V was cut back by 4 bases and J by 4 bases. The data were obtained in a study of shared clonotypes between healthy human individuals. Study as a whole: Three plates were used per donor for CD4 naive, three for CD4 memory, two for CD8 naive and one for CD8 memory. General study findings and limits: Naive subsets tended to show greater estimated richness than memory subsets.

The sample was naive CD4+ T cells from PBMCs. Subset specified: CD45RA+ positively selected. The chain recombines TRBV7-2 with TRBJ2-1; 11 bases are a match to TRBD2. The receptor was derived from a man between 18 and 29 years old in good health. Some clones in this sample may be carry-over from other donors' samples. The CDR3 sequence is CASSYRTSGYNEQFF. CDR3 DNA sequence: TGTGCCAGCAGCTACCGGACTAGCGGGTACAATGAGCAGTTCTTC. The variable domain in full, with the rest retrieved from reference TRBV7-2 and TRBJ2-1, is GAGVSQSPSNKVTEKGKDVELRCDPISGHTALYWYRQSLGQGLEFLIYFQGNSAPDKSGLPSDRFSAERTGGSVSTLTIQRTQQEDSAVYLCASSYRTSGYNEQFFGPGTRLTVL.